The 4 T cell receptor beta chains in this list originate from one sample, sequenced in a study of monozygotic twins with inflammatory bowel disease. After re-calling the 5' RACE reads, TCRdb lists one entry per CDR3 protein, DNA absent. This table holds 120,000 to 150,000 distinct CDR3 sequences. The sample taken for sequencing was blood. The receptors were gathered from a human donor with ulcerative colitis or Crohn's disease, or a healthy co-twin of an affected twin (not recorded which).

This chain connects TRBV7-2 to TRBJ2-1; TCRdb returns TRBD1, unconfirmable since there is no DNA. The CDR3 covers 15 residues. Germline V CDR1 and CDR2: SGHTA, FQGNSA. The CDR3 loop is CASSPDRGRHNEQFF.

The CDR3 here is CASSPERPNTEAFF. The chain uses TRBV5-1 and TRBJ1-1. Germline V gene sequence: CDR1 SGHRS, CDR2 YFSETQ. This CDR3 has 14 residues.

The CDR3 sequence is CASSQRAGNSPLHF. V gene TRBV4-1 combines with J gene TRBJ1-6. CDR1 is MGHRA, CDR2 YSYEKL, per germline. The CDR3 totals 14 residues.

This chain links TRBV2 with TRBJ2-3; TCRdb selects TRBD2, and the lack of DNA leaves this call unchecked. This CDR3 region has 15 residues. The germline V gene encodes CDR1 SNHLY and CDR2 FYNNEI. The CDR3 protein is CASGTSGGLADTQYF.